This T cell receptor (beta chain) is from a study of Ad26.COV2.S vaccination and SARS-CoV-2 variants listed by TCRdb under 2021. About the investigation overall: Sequencing of the TCRbeta repertoire served to evaluate the specificity and breadth of SARS-CoV-2-reactive T cell receptors following Ad26.COV2.S vaccination. The TCR-sequenced set comprised approximately 30 samples: around 20 Ad26.COV2.S vaccine recipients, 5 placebo recipients and 8 SARS-CoV-2 convalescent individuals.

The CDR3, cysteine through phenylalanine, is 13 amino acids long. Just the 39-base CDR3 DNA is kept, in frame starting at base 1. V loses 6 bases of germline sequence and J loses 4 bases, and the interval between the two ends is 12 bases. CDR1 and CDR2, looked up from the germline V gene (reference sequence), are MNHEY and SMNVEV. The paper's findings and limits, for the study overall: Vaccine and placebo recipients had similar non-spike TCR breadth, a finding consistent with the vaccine containing only spike. Higher spike-specific TCR breadth was observed in Ad26.COV2.S recipients than in placebo recipients (P = 0.0014). Substantial breadth of spike-specific CD8+ and CD4+ T cell responses was reported after vaccination. The authors noted that the TCR breadth and depth analyses may have underestimated total T cell responses.

The immunoSEQ Assay was used to sequence TCRbeta CDR3 regions. After extraction, genomic DNA underwent amplification by bias-controlled multiplex PCR, followed by high-throughput sequencing. Processing in the source paper ran as follows. To quantify the absolute abundance of every unique TCRbeta CDR3 region, sequences were collapsed and filtered. T cell fraction was estimated by normalizing TCRbeta template counts to usable DNA, with usable DNA measured through amplification of reference genes found in all nucleated cells. Repertoire TCRs were annotated as SARS-CoV-2-specific by exact matching of V gene, CDR3 amino acid sequence and J gene to a known reactive TCR set. The reference SARS-CoV-2 TCR set was derived from MIRA and filtered for enrichment in COVID-19-positive ImmuneCODE repertoires, a step that removed public or cross-reactive TCRs. Based on the MIRA antigens, annotated TCRs were further analysed at the level of specific ORF or position within ORF. Depth was the summed frequency of annotated unique rearrangements, while breadth was defined as annotated unique rearrangements over total unique productive rearrangements. Two-sided Wilcoxon rank-sum tests were used to compare TCR breadth between groups. Entries here come from immuneACCESS through TCRdb and include only in-frame sequences with V and J called. Some clones fail to appear in such tables; in the studies checked, an unresolved V gene covers under half of the shortfall, and the cause of the remainder is unknown. D and trimming come from the DNA, and the V and J calls and clone size come from that table. This sample is represented by approximately 340,000 clones; around 92% of them were singletons. The ten largest clones represent roughly 3.9% of the sample.

Regarding this clone: Its antigen target is currently unknown. Base quality data are lacking; no much larger clone is found one base away.

In the paper's terms, the time point label means: individuals recovered from natural SARS-CoV-2 infection. The sample here was peripheral blood, taken after recovery from COVID-19. The TCR was taken from a human donor who had recovered from COVID-19. The chain uses TRBV27 and TRBJ1-2; a tentative D match to TRBD1 spans 5 bases. Here the CDR3 is given as CASSDSSVYGYTF. The DNA is as follows: TGTGCCAGCAGCGACAGTTCGGTCTATGGCTACACCTTC.